Given below is one T cell receptor beta chain in context. Its specificity is unknown. The data derive from a study of graft-versus-host responses after intestinal transplantation. Trimming pared 6 bases from V and 5 bases from J, leaving 8 bases between. CDR3 size: 11 residues. Germline V gives CDR1 MDHEN, CDR2 SYDVKM. Libraries were prepared by immunoSEQ multiplex PCR; TCRdb keeps only in-frame clonotypes and omits some of them. The table includes around 88,000 clones, roughly 80% detected once. Study-wide findings and caveats: GvH clones surfaced in recipient marrow, some emerging earlier in ileum or blood. Early HvG declines after transplant were associated with peak circulating GvH clone levels.

This TCR was sampled from a human donor who received an intestinal transplant. The sequencing used unstimulated CD8+ T cells sorted from spleen or lymph node cells, collected before intestinal transplant. This rearrangement joins TRBV28 to TRBJ2-7; D not certain. This chain's CDR3 is CASSPTHEQYF. In DNA form, the CDR3 reads TGTGCCAGCAGCCCGACCCACGAGCAGTACTTC.